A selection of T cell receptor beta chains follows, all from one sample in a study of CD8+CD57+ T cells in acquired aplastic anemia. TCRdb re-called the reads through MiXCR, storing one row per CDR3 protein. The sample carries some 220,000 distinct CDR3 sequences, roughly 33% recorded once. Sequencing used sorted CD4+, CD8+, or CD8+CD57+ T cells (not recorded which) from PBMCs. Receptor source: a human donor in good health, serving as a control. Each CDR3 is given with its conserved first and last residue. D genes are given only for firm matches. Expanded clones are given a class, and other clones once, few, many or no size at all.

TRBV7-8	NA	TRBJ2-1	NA	CASSRVQDEQFF	TGTGCCAGCAGCCGGGTACAGGATGAGCAGTTCTTC
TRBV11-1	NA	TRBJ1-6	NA	CTSSFSSYNSPLHF	TGTACCAGCAGCTTTAGCTCCTATAATTCACCCCTCCACTTT
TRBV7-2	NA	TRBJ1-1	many	CASSLGSGGGTEAFF	TGTGCCAGCAGCTTAGGTTCAGGAGGTGGCACTGAAGCTTTCTTT
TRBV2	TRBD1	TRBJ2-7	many	CASSPRGQGAYEQYF	TGTGCCAGCAGCCCGAGAGGACAGGGGGCCTACGAGCAGTACTTC
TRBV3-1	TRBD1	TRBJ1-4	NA	CASSRTGINEKLFF	TGTGCCAGCAGCCGGACAGGAATTAATGAAAAACTGTTTTTT
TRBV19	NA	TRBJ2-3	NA	CASSGSGSDTQYF	TGTGCCAGTAGCGGGAGTGGCTCAGATACGCAGTATTTT
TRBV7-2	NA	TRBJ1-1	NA	CASSLNQENTEAFF	TGTGCCAGCAGCTTAAACCAGGAGAACACTGAAGCTTTCTTT
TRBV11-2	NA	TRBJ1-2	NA	CASNAFLRDGSLYGYTF	TGTGCCAGCAACGCTTTCCTCCGGGACGGATCATTATATGGCTACACCTTC
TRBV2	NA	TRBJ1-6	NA	CASRGAADNSPPHF	TGTGCCAGCCGTGGGGCTGCCGATAATTCACCCCCCCACTTT
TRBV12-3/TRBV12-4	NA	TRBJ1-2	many	CASSMTDVNYGYTF	TGTGCCAGCAGTATGACGGATGTTAACTATGGCTACACCTTC
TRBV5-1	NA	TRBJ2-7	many	CASSLTLDAQYF	TGCGCCAGCAGCTTGACCCTAGATGCGCAGTACTTC
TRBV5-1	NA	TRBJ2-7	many	CASSLDPGTAYEQYF	TGCGCCAGCAGCTTGGATCCGGGAACGGCCTACGAGCAGTACTTC
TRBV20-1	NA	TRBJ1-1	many	CSAVKQLWAFF	TGCAGTGCTGTAAAACAGTTATGGGCTTTCTTT
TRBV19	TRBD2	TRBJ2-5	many	CASSRRDYRETQYF	TGTGCCAGTAGTCGCCGGGACTACCGGGAGACCCAGTACTTC
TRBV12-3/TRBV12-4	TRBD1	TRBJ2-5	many	CASSRDRNQETQYF	TGTGCCAGCAGTCGGGACAGGAACCAAGAGACCCAGTACTTC
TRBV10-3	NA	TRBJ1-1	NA	CAISEGGTEAFF	TGTGCCATCAGTGAGGGAGGGACTGAAGCTTTCTTT